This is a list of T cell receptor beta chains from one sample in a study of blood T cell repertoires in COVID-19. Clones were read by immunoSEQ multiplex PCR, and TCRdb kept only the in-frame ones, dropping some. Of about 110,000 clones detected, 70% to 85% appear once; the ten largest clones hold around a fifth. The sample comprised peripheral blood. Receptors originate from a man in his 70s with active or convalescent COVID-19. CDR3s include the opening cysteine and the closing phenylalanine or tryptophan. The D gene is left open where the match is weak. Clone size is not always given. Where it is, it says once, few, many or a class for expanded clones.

CDR3aa: CASSQQGIDGYTF
CDR3nt: TGTGCCAGCAGTCAACAGGGTATCGATGGCTACACCTTC
abundance: -
d_gene: -
j_gene: TRBJ1-2
v_gene: TRBV28

CDR3aa: CASSPGQHTEAFF
CDR3nt: TGTGCCAGCTCGCCCGGACAGCACACTGAAGCTTTCTTT
abundance: once
d_gene: -
j_gene: TRBJ1-1
v_gene: TRBV18

CDR3aa: CASQRQGGYEQYF
CDR3nt: TGTGCCAGCCAGCGTCAGGGGGGCTACGAGCAGTACTTC
abundance: -
d_gene: -
j_gene: TRBJ2-7
v_gene: TRBV2

CDR3aa: CASSWDFYGYTF
CDR3nt: TGTGCCAGCAGCTGGGACTTCTATGGCTACACCTTC
abundance: -
d_gene: -
j_gene: TRBJ1-2
v_gene: TRBV7-9

CDR3aa: CASSRPRDRVGTGELFF
CDR3nt: TGTGCCAGCAGTAGGCCACGGGACAGGGTAGGGACCGGGGAGCTGTTTTTT
abundance: -
d_gene: TRBD1
j_gene: TRBJ2-2
v_gene: TRBV2

CDR3aa: CASSSRRGPGELFF
CDR3nt: TGTGCCAGCAGCTCACGCAGGGGGCCCGGGGAGCTGTTTTTT
abundance: -
d_gene: TRBD1
j_gene: TRBJ2-2
v_gene: TRBV7-7

CDR3aa: CASSQDYTAYEQYF
CDR3nt: TGTGCCAGCAGCCAAGACTATACCGCCTACGAGCAGTACTTC
abundance: -
d_gene: -
j_gene: TRBJ2-7
v_gene: TRBV3-1/TRBV3-2

CDR3aa: CASSLDQTGVYGYTF
CDR3nt: TGTGCCAGCAGCTTAGACCAAACAGGGGTCTATGGCTACACCTTC
abundance: once
d_gene: TRBD1
j_gene: TRBJ1-2
v_gene: TRBV5-6

CDR3aa: CASSDIQGEKLFF
CDR3nt: TGTGCCAGCAGTGATATACAGGGAGAAAAACTGTTTTTT
abundance: -
d_gene: -
j_gene: TRBJ1-4
v_gene: TRBV2

CDR3aa: CASSQDRDRGRGYTF
CDR3nt: TGTGCCAGCAGCCAAGACCGGGACAGGGGGCGAGGCTACACCTTC
abundance: -
d_gene: TRBD1
j_gene: TRBJ1-2
v_gene: TRBV3-1/TRBV3-2

CDR3aa: CASTIRGAITNEKLFF
CDR3nt: TGTGCCAGCACCATCCGGGGGGCGATAACTAATGAAAAACTGTTTTTT
abundance: -
d_gene: -
j_gene: TRBJ1-4
v_gene: TRBV2

CDR3aa: CASMRGGSHQETQYF
CDR3nt: TGTGCCAGCATGAGAGGAGGCTCCCACCAAGAGACCCAGTACTTC
abundance: -
d_gene: -
j_gene: TRBJ2-5
v_gene: TRBV2

CDR3aa: CASSLRESSETQYF
CDR3nt: TGTGCCAGCAGCCTCCGCGAGAGCTCGGAGACCCAGTACTTC
abundance: -
d_gene: -
j_gene: TRBJ2-5
v_gene: TRBV6-2/TRBV6-3

CDR3aa: CASSRGHGYTF
CDR3nt: TGTGCCAGCAGTCGGGGTCATGGCTACACCTTC
abundance: -
d_gene: -
j_gene: TRBJ1-2
v_gene: TRBV5-6

CDR3aa: CAWSVQSGAKRNTIYF
CDR3nt: TGTGCCTGGAGTGTACAGAGCGGGGCTAAGAGAAACACCATATATTTT
abundance: -
d_gene: -
j_gene: TRBJ1-3
v_gene: TRBV30

CDR3aa: CASSPDRDAYNEQFF
CDR3nt: TGTGCCAGTAGTCCGGACAGGGACGCCTACAATGAGCAGTTCTTC
abundance: -
d_gene: TRBD1
j_gene: TRBJ2-1
v_gene: TRBV19